Below are 5 T cell receptor beta chains sequenced from a single sample in a study of blood T cell repertoires in COVID-19. TCRdb's copy holds only in-frame clones and misses some; the assay was immunoSEQ multiplex PCR. The sample yields roughly 120,000 clones, about 88% seen once. Sequencing was done on a sample of peripheral blood. Source of these receptors: a woman aged 45-60 years with acute or convalescent COVID-19.

This chain uses TRBV6-5 with TRBJ1-1; 8 nucleotides align to TRBD1. V was pared by 2 bases and J by 4 bases, with 3 bases of the junction left unmatched. Germline loops: CDR1 MNHEY, CDR2 SVGAGI. This CDR3 region has 14 residues. The CDR3 DNA reads TGTGCCAGCAGTTACGGGACAGGATTCACTGAAGCTTTCTTT. Protein: CASSYGTGFTEAFF.

The chain recombines TRBV4-1 with TRBJ2-1, with 7 positions matching TRBD2. Germline CDR1 and CDR2: MGHRA and YSYEKL. The CDR3 is 17 amino acids. V shed 1 base, J shed 9 bases, and the junction held 15 bases outside the gene matches. This CDR3 reads CASSQGRLAELLAEQFF. The CDR3 DNA sequence: TGCGCCAGCAGCCAAGGGCGGCTAGCGGAACTCCTTGCTGAGCAGTTCTTC.

The chain employs TRBV29-1 and TRBJ2-5, with D perhaps TRBD2 (5 bases). The germline V gene encodes CDR1 SQVTM and CDR2 ANQGSEA. The length of the CDR3 is 12 residues. The germline V and J ends were trimmed by 4 bases and 1 base, with 7 bases remaining between them. The chain's CDR3 is CSVGLIQETQYF. CDR3 DNA: TGCAGCGTTGGACTAATCCAAGAGACCCAGTACTTC. The complete variable domain, with remaining parts taken from reference TRBV29-1 and TRBJ2-5, reads SAVISQKPSRDICQRGTSLTIQCQVDSQVTMMFWYRQQPGQSLTLIATANQGSEATYESGFVIDKFPISRPNLTFSTLTVSNMSPEDSSIYLCSVGLIQETQYFGPGTRLLVL.

This clone was found once. This chain connects TRBV5-6 to TRBJ2-5, with D possibly matching TRBD2 (6 bases). The length of the CDR3 is 16 residues. Germline V gene lookup returns CDR1 SGHDT and CDR2 YYEEEE. Trimming cost V 0 bases and J 8 bases, with 20 bases left between them. This chain's CDR3 is CASSLVRDLALDTQYF. For the CDR3, the DNA is TGTGCCAGCAGCTTGGTGAGGGACTTGGCTTTAGATACCCAGTACTTC.

The genes are TRBV4-2 and TRBJ1-2; no clear D gene. The CDR3 covers 14 residues. CDR1 LGHNA and CDR2 YNFKEQ come from the germline V gene. The V and J ends lost 1 base and 9 bases respectively, with 15 bases between them. The CDR3 DNA follows: TGTGCCAGCAGCCAAGTCCAGGCGCCCCGGAGCTACACCTTC. This gives the protein CASSQVQAPRSYTF.